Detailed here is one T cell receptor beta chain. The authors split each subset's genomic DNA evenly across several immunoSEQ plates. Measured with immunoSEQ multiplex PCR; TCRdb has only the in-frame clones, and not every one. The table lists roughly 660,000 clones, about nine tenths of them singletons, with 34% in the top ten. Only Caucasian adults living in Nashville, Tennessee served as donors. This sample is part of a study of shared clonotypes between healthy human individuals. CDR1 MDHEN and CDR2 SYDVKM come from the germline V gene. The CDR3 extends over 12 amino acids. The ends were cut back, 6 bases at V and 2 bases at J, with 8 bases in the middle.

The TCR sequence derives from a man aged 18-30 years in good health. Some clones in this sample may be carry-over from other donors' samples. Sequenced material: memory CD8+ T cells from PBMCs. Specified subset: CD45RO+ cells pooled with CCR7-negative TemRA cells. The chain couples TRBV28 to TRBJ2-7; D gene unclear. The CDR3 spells CASRDITYEQYF. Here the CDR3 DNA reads TGTGCCAGCAGAGATATAACCTACGAGCAGTACTTC.